Below, one T cell receptor beta chain is given with its context. The sample comes from a study of vaccination and CD4 T cells after COVID-19. TCRdb used MiXCR to reprocess the PCR reads, holding one entry per CDR3 protein. The table lists just over 20,000 distinct CDR3 sequences, about 60% of them singletons. This clonotype originated in a human donor who had recovered from COVID-19. Material: CD4+ T cells from blood, obtained before SARS-CoV-2 vaccination.

CDR3 protein: CSAISVDRGHSYEQYF. The CDR3 nucleotides read TGCAGTGCTATCAGCGTGGACAGGGGACACTCCTACGAGCAGTACTTC. The chain uses TRBV20-1 and TRBJ2-7; 9 bases fit TRBD1. From germline, CDR1 is DFQATT and CDR2 SNEGSKA (reference sequence). After removal of 4 bases from V and 0 bases from J, the junction contained 10 bases not matched to a gene. The CDR3 contains 16 residues.